This entry features one TCR beta chain sequence. Per germline, CDR1 MNHEY and CDR2 SVGAGI. Trimming stripped 3 bases from V and 9 bases from J, with 8 bases between. The CDR3 spans 11 residues. Documented treatment: oral pan-JAK inhibitor, 5-10 mg twice daily. Collection of lesional scalp punch biopsies and peripheral blood was performed in alopecia areata patients. This sample was included in a study of CD8+ T cells in alopecia areata. Reverse transcribed after extraction, RNA yielded cDNA as the sequencing template. The repertoire was sequenced with immunoSEQ multiplex PCR; TCRdb's copy has only in-frame clones and lacks some. Of around 13,000 clones listed, 55% to 80% are singletons.

The TCR was taken from a human donor with alopecia areata. The V gene is TRBV6-5, the J gene TRBJ1-1; no definite D call. This specimen was skin, taken at week 4, from a patient treated with tofacitinib. The CDR3: CASSYPPKAFF. CDR3 nucleotide sequence: TGTGCCAGCAGTTATCCACCGAAAGCTTTCTTT.